This T cell receptor beta chain was recorded in a study of T cell changes during pregnancy in multiple sclerosis. Using immunoSEQ multiplex PCR, the repertoire was profiled, and TCRdb retains in-frame clones only, with some absent. The profile shows roughly 23,000 clones, about 89% of them singletons. This CDR3 region has 13 residues. Trimming removed 4 bases at V and 5 bases at J, with 8 bases between. Looked up from germline, CDR1 is MNHNS and CDR2 is SASEGT. The sequenced sample was CD8+ T cells from peripheral blood mononuclear cells, obtained in the first trimester of pregnancy. The TCR originated in a female donor with multiple sclerosis, enrolled in a pregnancy study. V and J are TRBV6-1 and TRBJ1-4; no reliable D call. This chain's CDR3 is CASSGRENEKLFF. CDR3 DNA sequence: TGTGCCAGCAGTGGACGGGAAAATGAAAAACTGTTTTTT.